These 31 T cell receptor beta chains share one sample of origin, sequenced in a study of response to subunit inactivated influenza vaccine. Via MiXCR, TCRdb re-called the RT-PCR reads, giving one row per CDR3 protein. The top ten hold less than 30% of the sample, which has 150,000 to 200,000 distinct CDR3 sequences, about an eighth seen once. These records were also assigned to another study, of T cells expressing NK-cell markers. That study adds: Synthesis of TCR beta cDNA relied on 5'RACE template switching carrying UMIs.

The material was CD8+ T cells sorted from PBMCs, obtained less than 13 days after vaccination. Every receptor here comes from a middle-aged man who received an inactivated influenza vaccine.

In its sample, this clonotype was seen a few times. This sequence joins TRBV29-1 and TRBJ2-1; D possibly corresponds to TRBD1 (6 bases). V lost 5 bases and J 0 bases, leaving 8 bases between the germline ends. Per the germline V gene, CDR1 is SQVTM and CDR2 is ANQGSEA. The CDR3 totals 13 residues. For the CDR3, the DNA is TGCAGCGTTAGGACAGTCTCCTACAATGAGCAGTTCTTC. This sequence encodes CSVRTVSYNEQFF.

This clonotype was observed a few times. V usage is TRBV7-9 and J usage is TRBJ2-5; D is undetermined. Trimming left V 5 bases short and J 5 bases short, with 24 bases between. The length of the CDR3 is 17 residues. The germline V gene encodes CDR1 SEHNR and CDR2 FQNEAQ (reference sequence). The CDR3 nucleotides are TGTGCCAGCAGCCCCCCCAACGCAGTTCGCAGCCGGGAGACCCAGTACTTC. Translated, it gives CASSPPNAVRSRETQYF.

In this sample, this clonotype turned up many times. V is TRBV7-9 and J is TRBJ2-5; the match to TRBD2 covers 7 bases. Germline values: CDR1 SEHNR, CDR2 FQNEAQ (reference sequence). This CDR3 has 13 amino acids. With V trimmed by 4 bases and J by 3 bases, 2 bases remained unmatched. The DNA of the CDR3 is TGTGCCAGCAGCTCGCGGGGGAAAGAGACCCAGTACTTC. It translates to CASSSRGKETQYF. Based on the CDR3 plus reference TRBV7-9 and TRBJ2-5, the full variable domain is DTGVSQNPRHKITKRGQNVTFRCDPISEHNRLYWYRQTLGQGPEFLTYFQNEAQLEKSRLLSDRFSAERPKGSFSTLEIQRTEQGDSAMYLCASSSRGKETQYFGPGTRLLVL.

The rearrangement uses TRBV4-2 and TRBJ1-1; D gene ambiguous. The germline CDR1 and CDR2 sequences are LGHNA and YNFKEQ. The CDR3 is made up of 15 amino acids. V lost 2 bases to trimming and J lost 4 bases, with 14 bases between them. CDR3 amino acids: CASSQQRVALTEAFF. The CDR3 DNA reads TGTGCCAGCAGCCAACAACGGGTGGCCCTCACTGAAGCTTTCTTT.

This clonotype occurred a few times. The chain is built from TRBV9 and TRBJ2-1, with D hard to call. The length of the CDR3 is 13 residues. Trimming removed 0 bases at V and 6 bases at J, with 7 bases between. Germline loops: CDR1 SGDLS, CDR2 YYNGEE. CDR3 sequence: CASSVGSLNEQFF. Here the CDR3 DNA reads TGTGCCAGCAGCGTAGGATCTCTCAATGAGCAGTTCTTC.

This clonotype was observed a handful of times. J is TRBJ2-2 and V is TRBV27, with D perhaps TRBD2 (5 bases). The germline gives CDR1 MNHEY, CDR2 SMNVEV (reference sequence). The CDR3 runs 13 residues. V was trimmed by 3 bases and J by 6 bases, leaving 8 bases between them. The CDR3, as DNA: TGTGCCAGCAGTTTCGGGAAGGCCGGGGAGCTGTTTTTT. It specifies CASSFGKAGELFF.

This clonotype was found a few times. The chain employs TRBV4-3 and TRBJ2-1, with TRBD2 matching 10 bases. Germline V CDR1 and CDR2: LGHNA, YSLEER. The length of the CDR3 is 17 residues. J was trimmed by 3 bases and V by 1 base; bases with no gene match: 6. The CDR3 DNA reads TGCGCCAGCAGCCAAGTGGCAGGACTAGCGGACTACAATGAGCAGTTCTTC. It encodes CASSQVAGLADYNEQFF.

This clonotype was seen ten or more times. The chain uses TRBV5-6 and TRBJ1-1; maybe TRBD1 (5 bases). The CDR3 is 13 amino acids. V lost 2 bases and J lost 5, with 10 bases in between. The germline gives CDR1 SGHDT, CDR2 YYEEEE. The CDR3 spells CASSFGTGTEAFF. The DNA of the CDR3 is TGTGCCAGCAGCTTTGGGACGGGTACTGAAGCTTTCTTT.

The genes are TRBV7-9 and TRBJ1-4; TRBD1 might be the D (5 bases). Per germline, CDR1 SEHNR and CDR2 FQNEAQ (reference sequence). V was trimmed by 10 bases and J by 5 bases, leaving 14 bases between them. The CDR3 has 13 residues. CDR3 in amino acids: CATTGPGNEKLFF. CDR3 coding DNA: TGTGCCACAACAGGTCCGGGGAATGAAAAACTGTTTTTT.

This clonotype was seen more than once but under ten times. The gene calls are TRBV9 and TRBJ2-2; no reliable D call. Trimming removed 1 base at V and 2 bases at J, with 18 bases between. In germline, CDR1 is SGDLS, CDR2 YYNGEE. This CDR3 has 18 amino acids. CDR3 nucleotides: TGTGCCAGCAGCGTATCCGGAAGCCCATACTCAAACACCGGGGAGCTGTTTTTT. As protein: CASSVSGSPYSNTGELFF.

The chain uses TRBV27 and TRBJ2-1, with 11 bases that match TRBD2. V lost 5 bases, J lost 6 bases, and 6 bases stayed unmatched. Germline V gene sequence: CDR1 MNHEY, CDR2 SMNVEV (reference sequence). The CDR3 sequence is 15 residues long. In DNA form, the CDR3 reads TGTGCCAGCAGTCCTATAGCGGGAGGGTTCAATGAGCAGTTCTTC. Its protein product is CASSPIAGGFNEQFF.

This clonotype has at least ten counts. The CDR3 here is CASSEEGAYSYEQYF. The CDR3 nucleotides are TGTGCCAGCAGTGAAGAGGGGGCCTACTCCTACGAGCAGTACTTC. This sequence joins TRBV6-1 and TRBJ2-7; 7 positions agree with TRBD1. Germline V gives CDR1 MNHNS, CDR2 SASEGT. This CDR3 has 15 amino acids. V dropped 1 base and J dropped 0; count of bases not matched to a gene: 3.

V and J are TRBV7-6 and TRBJ2-5; 10 bases are a match to TRBD1. V dropped 2 bases and J dropped 3; count of bases not matched to a gene: 9. The CDR3 is 17 residues long. Germline-derived CDR1 and CDR2 are SGHVS and FNYEAQ. CDR3: CASSLSPGQGIEETQYF. CDR3 nucleotide sequence: TGTGCCAGCAGCTTATCCCCGGGACAGGGGATCGAAGAGACCCAGTACTTC.

This clonotype was seen a handful of times. V is TRBV10-3 and J is TRBJ2-7; D is ambiguous. Per the germline V gene, CDR1 is ENHRY and CDR2 is SYGVKD. This CDR3 has 15 amino acids. V dropped 0 bases and J dropped 6 bases, with 15 bases sitting between them. The CDR3 spells CAISESEVPWSEQYF. Written as DNA, the CDR3 is TGTGCCATCAGTGAGTCCGAGGTGCCCTGGTCCGAGCAGTACTTC.

Only a few counts were recorded for this clonotype. The chain links TRBV28 to TRBJ2-2, with D tentatively TRBD2 (6 bases). This CDR3 is built from 15 residues. Germline assignment: CDR1 MDHEN and CDR2 SYDVKM. V was trimmed by 6 bases and J by 5 bases, leaving 16 bases between them. The CDR3 sequence: CASSFGRGVTGELFF. The CDR3 bases are TGTGCCAGCAGCTTCGGGAGAGGGGTGACCGGGGAGCTGTTTTTT.

The chain links TRBV29-1 to TRBJ2-7; D possibly corresponds to TRBD2 (6 bases). The CDR3 runs to 15 residues. The V end lost 7 bases, the J end lost 3 bases, and 22 bases lay between the germline ends. Germline V gives CDR1 SQVTM, CDR2 ANQGSEA. The CDR3 region has the DNA TGCAGCGCCCAGGGTGGAGGGCAATTCGTCTACGAGCAGTACTTC. Translating gives CSAQGGGQFVYEQYF.

This clonotype occurred a few times. The CDR3 spells CASSADVGEQETQYF. Written as DNA, the CDR3 is TGTGCCAGTAGTGCAGATGTGGGGGAGCAAGAGACCCAGTACTTC. The chain couples TRBV19 to TRBJ2-5; D may match TRBD1 or TRBD2 (5 bases each). The CDR3 covers 15 residues. With 5 bases removed from V and 2 bases from J, the gap between germline ends came to 15 bases. The V gene's germline CDR1 is LNHDA and CDR2 SQIVND (reference sequence).

This clonotype was counted between two and nine times. V gene TRBV27 combines with J gene TRBJ2-3, with D perhaps TRBD1 (8 bases). Looked up from germline, CDR1 is MNHEY and CDR2 is SMNVEV (reference sequence). CDR3 length: 16 residues. Trimming removed 5 bases at V and 2 bases at J, with 17 bases between. The CDR3 is CASSANRGGVTDTQYF. The CDR3 coding sequence is TGTGCCAGCAGTGCTAACAGGGGGGGGGTCACAGATACGCAGTATTTT.

This clonotype occurred a few times. J is TRBJ2-1 and V is TRBV7-3; TRBD2 matches 14 bases. Germline lookup yields CDR1 SGHTA and CDR2 FQGTGA. Trimming took 3 bases from V and 10 from J; bases not matched to a gene: 5. The CDR3 length is 15 residues. The CDR3 spells CASSLGLAGAGEQFF. CDR3 DNA sequence: TGTGCCAGCAGCTTGGGACTAGCGGGAGCAGGAGAGCAGTTCTTC.

This clonotype was counted a few times. The chain employs TRBV6-5 and TRBJ2-2; a weak D match, TRBD1 (6 bases). From germline, CDR1 is MNHEY and CDR2 SVGAGI. CDR3 length equals 15 residues. Trimming removed 2 bases at V and 5 bases at J, with 12 bases between. The CDR3 here is CASSYLGALTGELFF. As DNA, the CDR3 is TGTGCCAGCAGTTACCTGGGGGCTTTAACCGGGGAGCTGTTTTTT.

The chain joins TRBV3-1 to TRBJ2-5; D is perhaps TRBD1 (6 bases). V gave up 2 bases and J gave up 0 bases, with 10 bases separating them. The germline CDR1 and CDR2 sequences are LGHDT and YNNKEL (reference sequence). The CDR3 runs to 15 residues. The CDR3 here is CASSQPTGNQETQYF. The DNA for the CDR3 is TGTGCCAGCAGCCAACCGACAGGTAACCAAGAGACCCAGTACTTC.

This clonotype showed up many times. This chain joins TRBV7-9 and TRBJ1-1; 7 nucleotides align to TRBD1. Per the germline V gene, CDR1 is SEHNR and CDR2 is FQNEAQ (reference sequence). The CDR3 has 15 residues. V trimming: 2 bases; J trimming: 7 bases; junction bases outside the gene matches: 10. The CDR3 nucleotides are TGTGCCAGCAGCTTACCAACAGGGGCCGGGAATGAAGCTTTCTTT. This translates into CASSLPTGAGNEAFF.

The gene calls are TRBV29-1 and TRBJ1-1; D is ambiguous. The CDR3 contains 12 residues. V gave up 3 bases and J gave up 4 bases, with 9 bases separating them. Germline assignment: CDR1 SQVTM and CDR2 ANQGSEA. The CDR3: CSVEKSRTEAFF. CDR3 DNA: TGCAGCGTTGAGAAGTCGCGCACTGAAGCTTTCTTT.

The rearrangement joins TRBV11-2 to TRBJ2-7, with a tentative D call TRBD2 (5 bases). The V gene's germline CDR1 is SGHAT and CDR2 FQNNGV. The CDR3 covers 16 residues. With 3 bases removed from V and 2 bases from J, the gap between germline ends came to 17 bases. The CDR3 spells CASSFPRGGGAYEQYF. The CDR3 nucleotides are TGTGCCAGCAGCTTCCCCCGAGGAGGTGGAGCCTACGAGCAGTACTTC.

In its sample, this clonotype was seen once. V usage is TRBV4-3 and J usage is TRBJ2-7; D is undetermined. V was shortened by 0 bases and J by 6 bases, with 15 bases between the two germline ends. Germline CDR1 is LGHNA and CDR2 is YSLEER. This CDR3 region has 15 residues. The chain's CDR3 is CASSQEITRSAEQYF. CDR3 bases: TGCGCCAGCAGCCAAGAAATTACAAGGAGTGCCGAGCAGTACTTC.

This clonotype was recorded many times. This chain uses TRBV28 with TRBJ2-5; 13 bases map to TRBD2. Germline loops: CDR1 MDHEN, CDR2 SYDVKM. The CDR3 loop spans 16 amino acids. J lost 5 bases, V lost 3 bases, and 6 bases had no gene match. Here the CDR3 DNA reads TGTGCCAGCAGTTTTACTAGCGGGGGGGCTGAGGAGACCCAGTACTTC. It translates to CASSFTSGGAEETQYF.

The chain uses TRBV29-1 and TRBJ2-3; 13 bases are a match to TRBD2. The CDR3 covers 17 residues. Unmatched junction bases numbered 8, after V lost 0 bases and J lost 5 bases. Germline CDR1 and CDR2: SQVTM and ANQGSEA. The CDR3 sequence: CSVEDPGLAGAVDTQYF. The CDR3 region has the DNA TGCAGCGTTGAAGACCCTGGACTAGCGGGAGCGGTAGATACGCAGTATTTT.

The chain uses TRBV25-1 and TRBJ1-5; no clear D gene. The germline V gene encodes CDR1 MGHDK and CDR2 SYGVNS. The CDR3 loop spans 16 amino acids. V was pared by 2 bases and J by 5 bases, with 16 bases between. CDR3 residues: CASSEKGGGSYQPQHF. CDR3 bases: TGTGCCAGCAGTGAAAAGGGAGGAGGGTCATATCAGCCCCAGCATTTT.

The chain carries TRBV6-2 or TRBV6-3 and TRBJ2-5; 8 bases map to TRBD2. This CDR3 has 16 amino acids. V lost 6 bases, J lost 2 bases, and 11 bases stayed unmatched. Germline CDR1 MNHEY, CDR2 SVGEGT. CDR3 sequence: CASRGDYRGGQETQYF. CDR3 sequence (DNA): TGTGCCAGCAGGGGGGACTACCGGGGGGGACAAGAGACCCAGTACTTC.

This clonotype was counted only a few times. The V call is TRBV5-1, the J call TRBJ1-1, with 9 nucleotides matching TRBD1. J lost 4 bases, V lost 4 bases, and 8 bases had no gene match. The V gene's germline CDR1 is SGHRS and CDR2 YFSETQ. The CDR3 consists of 15 residues. The CDR3 spells CASSLTGQGTTEAFF. CDR3 sequence (DNA): TGCGCCAGCAGCCTAACCGGACAGGGGACCACTGAAGCTTTCTTT.

This clonotype was observed a few times. V gene TRBV6-2 or TRBV6-3 combines with J gene TRBJ1-3; D remains ambiguous. The CDR3 consists of 17 residues. The ends were cut back, 4 bases at V and 0 bases at J, with 16 bases in the middle. CDR1 and CDR2 (germline): MNHEY, SVGEGT. CDR3 sequence (DNA): TGTGCCAGCAGTTCGACGGACGCGGCGTACTCTGGAAACACCATATATTTT. Translating gives CASSSTDAAYSGNTIYF.